Listed below are T cell receptor beta chains from one sample, sequenced in a study of cytomegalovirus exposure and HLA in healthy donors. Assay used: immunoSEQ multiplex PCR; TCRdb lists only in-frame clones, some missing. This table has some 140,000 clones, roughly 77% appearing once. Sample: PBMCs. The receptors were sampled from a man aged 30 to 39 in good health. Both conserved end residues are part of each CDR3. A D gene is named only where the DNA matches it firmly. Rows give clone size only sometimes, using once, few, many, or a class for an expanded clone.

>NA|TRBV7-8|TRBJ1-5|NA
CASSLTVNSNQPQHF
TGTGCCAGCAGCTTGACAGTTAATAGCAATCAGCCCCAGCATTTT
>NA|TRBV7-9|TRBJ2-1|NA
CASSLDAGYNEQFF
TGTGCCAGCAGCTTAGACGCAGGTTACAATGAGCAGTTCTTC
>NA|TRBV9|TRBJ2-3|TRBD1
CASGRGGGSTDTQYF
TGTGCCAGCGGGCGAGGGGGCGGAAGCACAGATACGCAGTATTTT
>NA|TRBV27|TRBJ2-1|TRBD2
CASTGTSGNNEQFF
TGTGCCAGCACCGGGACTAGCGGGAACAATGAGCAGTTCTTC
>medium-sized|TRBV19|TRBJ2-2|NA
CASSRPGSPGSAGELFF
TGTGCCAGTAGTAGGCCGGGGTCCCCCGGTTCCGCCGGGGAGCTGTTTTTT
>few|TRBV9|TRBJ1-1|NA
CASSATGFRNTEAFF
TGTGCCAGCAGCGCCACAGGGTTCCGAAACACTGAAGCTTTCTTT
>NA|TRBV5-6|TRBJ2-7|TRBD2
CASSFVGRDYSEQYF
TGTGCCAGCAGCTTTGTAGGCAGGGACTATTCCGAGCAGTACTTC
>NA|TRBV10-3|TRBJ2-7|NA
CAISEGSAVGVEQYF
TGTGCCATCAGTGAGGGGTCGGCGGTTGGCGTCGAGCAGTACTTC
>NA|TRBV4-3|TRBJ1-3|NA
CASSQGRGGSGNTIYF
TGCGCCAGCAGCCAAGGTCGAGGGGGCTCTGGAAACACCATATATTTT
>NA|TRBV5-4|TRBJ2-5|NA
CASSLGRGRQGLKETQYF
TGTGCCAGCAGCTTGGGGAGGGGGCGGCAGGGGCTGAAAGAGACCCAGTACTTC
>NA|TRBV2|TRBJ2-5|TRBD1
CATDRAGETQYF
TGTGCCACCGACAGGGCCGGGGAGACCCAGTACTTC
>NA|TRBV5-4|TRBJ2-7|TRBD2
CASSFGTSRYEQYF
TGTGCCAGCAGCTTTGGGACTAGCAGATACGAGCAGTACTTC
>NA|TRBV7-8|TRBJ2-1|NA
CASSLVGKETGRIEQFF
TGTGCCAGCAGCTTAGTTGGGAAGGAGACAGGGAGGATTGAGCAGTTCTTC
>few|TRBV6-4|TRBJ2-6|NA
CASSDSRSGANVLTF
TGTGCCAGCAGTGACTCGCGCTCTGGGGCCAACGTCCTGACTTTC
>NA|TRBV10-3|TRBJ2-7|TRBD2
CAISVASGRTYEQYF
TGTGCCATCAGTGTGGCTAGCGGCCGGACCTACGAGCAGTACTTC
>once|TRBV7-9|TRBJ2-3|TRBD2
CSSTQTSLAPTDTQYF
TGTTCCAGCACCCAGACTAGCCTAGCCCCCACAGATACGCAGTATTTT
>NA|TRBV19|TRBJ1-1|NA
CASSIPGLNTEAFF
TGTGCCAGTAGTATTCCGGGTTTGAACACTGAAGCTTTCTTT
>NA|TRBV7-2|TRBJ2-2|NA
CASSSMGAATGELFF
TGTGCCAGCAGCTCCATGGGAGCGGCAACCGGGGAGCTGTTTTTT
>NA|TRBV5-8|TRBJ1-4|NA
CASSFERANEKLFF
TGTGCCAGCAGCTTTGAACGAGCTAATGAAAAACTGTTTTTT
>few|TRBV5-5|TRBJ2-5|TRBD2
CASSLSPSGTPQETQYF
TGTGCCAGCAGCCTCTCCCCTAGCGGGACCCCCCAAGAGACCCAGTACTTC
>few|TRBV28|TRBJ2-7|TRBD1
CASSLWDRGFYEQYF
TGTGCCAGCAGTTTATGGGACAGGGGGTTCTACGAGCAGTACTTC
>NA|TRBV5-1|TRBJ2-1|TRBD2
CASSSSGGTYNEQFF
TGCGCCAGCAGCTCTAGCGGAGGGACCTACAATGAGCAGTTCTTC